A selection of T cell receptor beta chains follows, all from one sample in a study of graft-versus-host responses after intestinal transplantation. Their target antigens are unknown. The protocol was immunoSEQ multiplex PCR, while the TCRdb copy is restricted to in-frame clones and leaves out a portion. In the table there are about 100,000 clones, about 88% of which are singletons. Sequences were derived from unstimulated CD4+ T cells sorted from spleen or lymph node cells, sampled before transplant. Receptors were obtained from a human donor who was the organ donor for an intestinal transplant. Both conserved end residues are part of each CDR3. The D gene is left open where the match is weak. The size field is filled for only some rows; it gives once, few, many or a size class.

D gene: TRBD1; clone size: -; V gene: TRBV7-2; J gene: TRBJ1-2; CDR3 protein: CASSRTGYGYTF; CDR3 DNA: TGTGCCAGCAGCCGGACAGGGTATGGCTACACCTTC
D gene: -; clone size: -; V gene: TRBV28; J gene: TRBJ1-5; CDR3 protein: CASSPRTYSNQPQHF; CDR3 DNA: TGTGCCAGCAGTCCCCGGACGTATAGCAATCAGCCCCAGCATTTT
D gene: -; clone size: -; V gene: TRBV5-1; J gene: TRBJ1-1; CDR3 protein: CASSSNPSLQVNTEAFF; CDR3 DNA: TGCGCCAGCAGCTCAAACCCCTCTTTACAGGTCAACACTGAAGCTTTCTTT
D gene: TRBD1; clone size: -; V gene: TRBV28; J gene: TRBJ2-2; CDR3 protein: CASSLHFDRAGELFF; CDR3 DNA: TGTGCCAGCAGTTTACACTTCGACAGGGCCGGGGAGCTGTTTTTT
D gene: -; clone size: -; V gene: TRBV5-6; J gene: TRBJ2-7; CDR3 protein: CASSLFPFGFEQYF; CDR3 DNA: TGTGCCAGCAGCTTGTTCCCCTTCGGATTCGAGCAGTACTTC
D gene: -; clone size: few; V gene: TRBV28; J gene: TRBJ1-2; CDR3 protein: CAIPAPRGAISLGYTF; CDR3 DNA: TGTGCCATCCCCGCGCCCCGGGGGGCAATCTCACTAGGCTACACCTTC
D gene: -; clone size: -; V gene: TRBV27; J gene: TRBJ2-5; CDR3 protein: CASVGGLVETQYF; CDR3 DNA: TGTGCCAGTGTTGGAGGGTTGGTAGAGACCCAGTACTTC
D gene: -; clone size: -; V gene: TRBV4-1; J gene: TRBJ2-3; CDR3 protein: CASSQVQAGTQYF; CDR3 DNA: TGCGCCAGCAGCCAAGTACAGGCAGGTACGCAGTATTTT
D gene: TRBD1; clone size: -; V gene: TRBV7-9; J gene: TRBJ2-3; CDR3 protein: CASSPRDRYTDTQYF; CDR3 DNA: TGTGCCAGCAGCCCCCGGGACAGGTACACAGATACGCAGTATTTT
D gene: -; clone size: -; V gene: TRBV30; J gene: TRBJ1-4; CDR3 protein: CAWTVQGLDEKLFF; CDR3 DNA: TGTGCCTGGACAGTACAGGGCTTGGACGAAAAACTGTTTTTT
D gene: -; clone size: -; V gene: TRBV10-1; J gene: TRBJ2-2; CDR3 protein: CASSERDTGELFF; CDR3 DNA: TGCGCCAGCAGTGAGAGGGACACCGGGGAGCTGTTTTTT
D gene: TRBD2; clone size: -; V gene: TRBV7-6; J gene: TRBJ2-3; CDR3 protein: CASSLGGGAFDTQYF; CDR3 DNA: TGTGCCAGCAGCTTAGGCGGGGGGGCTTTCGATACGCAGTATTTT
D gene: -; clone size: -; V gene: TRBV11-3; J gene: TRBJ2-3; CDR3 protein: CASSPTRRGTDTQYF; CDR3 DNA: TGTGCCAGCAGCCCCACGAGGCGTGGCACAGATACGCAGTATTTT
D gene: -; clone size: -; V gene: TRBV12-5; J gene: TRBJ2-1; CDR3 protein: CASGHDTQGHNEQFF; CDR3 DNA: TGTGCTAGTGGACACGATACACAGGGCCACAATGAGCAGTTCTTC
D gene: -; clone size: -; V gene: TRBV7-9; J gene: TRBJ1-1; CDR3 protein: CASSFLPPMNTEAFF; CDR3 DNA: TGTGCCAGCAGCTTCCTCCCTCCCATGAACACTGAAGCTTTCTTT
D gene: -; clone size: medium-sized; V gene: TRBV30; J gene: TRBJ1-6; CDR3 protein: CAWSRGQDNSPLHF; CDR3 DNA: TGTGCCTGGAGTAGAGGGCAGGATAATTCACCCCTCCACTTT
D gene: TRBD1; clone size: once; V gene: TRBV5-1; J gene: TRBJ2-4; CDR3 protein: CASSWGQGGNIQYF; CDR3 DNA: TGCGCCAGCAGCTGGGGACAGGGAGGAAACATTCAGTACTTC
D gene: -; clone size: -; V gene: TRBV7-9; J gene: TRBJ1-3; CDR3 protein: CASSAYRALGVGNTIYF; CDR3 DNA: TGTGCCAGCAGCGCCTACAGGGCGCTGGGGGTTGGAAACACCATATATTTT
D gene: -; clone size: -; V gene: TRBV21-1; J gene: TRBJ2-1; CDR3 protein: CASSNGLAHTPGQFF; CDR3 DNA: TGTGCCAGCAGCAATGGACTAGCCCATACCCCCGGGCAGTTCTTC
D gene: TRBD1; clone size: -; V gene: TRBV10-3; J gene: TRBJ2-7; CDR3 protein: CATAQGAEGGYEQYF; CDR3 DNA: TGTGCCACGGCGCAGGGGGCCGAGGGGGGCTACGAGCAGTACTTC
D gene: -; clone size: -; V gene: TRBV5-6; J gene: TRBJ2-4; CDR3 protein: CASSSRRQGAKNIQYF; CDR3 DNA: TGTGCCAGCAGCTCAAGGCGTCAGGGGGCCAAAAACATTCAGTACTTC
D gene: -; clone size: -; V gene: TRBV6-5; J gene: TRBJ1-1; CDR3 protein: CASILPGSTEALF; CDR3 DNA: TGTGCCAGCATCCTTCCCGGGAGCACTGAAGCTTTATTT
D gene: -; clone size: -; V gene: TRBV5-1; J gene: TRBJ2-1; CDR3 protein: CASSEISSYNEQFF; CDR3 DNA: TGCGCCAGCAGCGAGATTAGCTCCTACAATGAGCAGTTCTTC
D gene: -; clone size: -; V gene: TRBV27; J gene: TRBJ2-3; CDR3 protein: CASSPRGFGTDTQYF; CDR3 DNA: TGTGCCAGCAGTCCCCGCGGGTTTGGCACAGATACGCAGTATTTT
D gene: -; clone size: -; V gene: TRBV7-9; J gene: TRBJ2-2; CDR3 protein: CASSPVWTPALFF; CDR3 DNA: TGTGCCAGCAGCCCCGTTTGGACGCCGGCGCTGTTTTTT
D gene: -; clone size: -; V gene: TRBV2; J gene: TRBJ2-5; CDR3 protein: CASSGQETQYF; CDR3 DNA: TGTGCCAGCAGTGGCCAAGAGACCCAGTACTTC
D gene: TRBD1; clone size: -; V gene: TRBV5-4; J gene: TRBJ2-1; CDR3 protein: CASSLDREVWDEQFF; CDR3 DNA: TGTGCCAGCAGCTTAGACAGGGAAGTATGGGATGAGCAGTTCTTC
D gene: -; clone size: -; V gene: TRBV7-2; J gene: TRBJ1-4; CDR3 protein: CASSLGVAKNEKLFF; CDR3 DNA: TGTGCCAGCAGCTTAGGGGTAGCAAAAAATGAAAAACTGTTTTTT
D gene: -; clone size: -; V gene: TRBV11-2; J gene: TRBJ1-5; CDR3 protein: CASSLDTGFPQPQHF; CDR3 DNA: TGTGCCAGCAGCTTAGATACAGGGTTTCCCCAGCCCCAGCATTTT
D gene: TRBD2; clone size: -; V gene: TRBV30; J gene: TRBJ2-1; CDR3 protein: CARRGGSYEQFF; CDR3 DNA: TGTGCCCGCCGGGGGGGCTCGTATGAGCAGTTCTTC
D gene: -; clone size: few; V gene: TRBV19; J gene: TRBJ1-6; CDR3 protein: CASSIGGTGNSPLHF; CDR3 DNA: TGTGCCAGTAGTATCGGAGGCACAGGAAATTCACCCCTCCACTTT
D gene: -; clone size: -; V gene: TRBV11-2; J gene: TRBJ2-7; CDR3 protein: CASSLDPGQFYEQYF; CDR3 DNA: TGTGCCAGCAGCTTAGATCCTGGACAGTTCTACGAGCAGTACTTC
D gene: -; clone size: few; V gene: TRBV7-9; J gene: TRBJ1-2; CDR3 protein: CASSSNYGYTF; CDR3 DNA: TGTGCCAGCAGCTCCAACTATGGCTACACCTTC
D gene: -; clone size: -; V gene: TRBV2; J gene: TRBJ2-2; CDR3 protein: CASRDGNTGELFF; CDR3 DNA: TGTGCCAGCAGGGACGGCAATACCGGGGAGCTGTTTTTT
D gene: -; clone size: -; V gene: TRBV7-2; J gene: TRBJ2-6; CDR3 protein: CASSLGPRGRSGANVLTF; CDR3 DNA: TGTGCCAGCAGCTTAGGACCCAGGGGGAGGTCTGGGGCCAACGTCCTGACTTTC
D gene: -; clone size: -; V gene: TRBV28; J gene: TRBJ1-2; CDR3 protein: CASSFQGYTF; CDR3 DNA: TGTGCCAGCAGTTTCCAGGGCTACACCTTC
D gene: -; clone size: few; V gene: TRBV7-2; J gene: TRBJ1-2; CDR3 protein: CASSLRGPNYGYTF; CDR3 DNA: TGTGCCAGCAGCTTACGGGGACCTAACTATGGCTACACCTTC
D gene: -; clone size: -; V gene: TRBV7-2; J gene: TRBJ2-7; CDR3 protein: CASSLDRPSYEQYF; CDR3 DNA: TGTGCCAGCAGCTTAGACAGACCCTCCTACGAGCAGTACTTC
D gene: -; clone size: -; V gene: TRBV28; J gene: TRBJ1-1; CDR3 protein: CASRPGVLNTEAFF; CDR3 DNA: TGTGCCAGCAGGCCGGGGGTACTGAACACTGAAGCTTTCTTT